This T cell receptor beta chain was obtained from a study of T cell responses to AZD1222 COVID-19 vaccine. Study details: Pooled in the analysis were second doses at about 4 or about 12 weeks. Findings and limits, study-wide: Females made up more of the donors, who were largely white British, and clonal diversity may have come out too low.

The CDR3 has 15 residues. CDR1 and CDR2 from the germline V gene are MNHEY and SVGAGI. The V and J ends lost 10 bases and 5 bases, in that order; junction bases with no gene match: 14. TCRdb's table, derived via immunoSEQ multiplex PCR, lists solely in-frame clones and lacks some. This sample has under 150,000 clones; over 85% occur once, and the top ten carry less than 7%. Comments on this clone: Its cognate antigen is unknown.

The chain has TRBV6-5 and TRBJ2-4; 7 nucleotides align to TRBD2. The sequence was obtained from an adult in good health. The input for sequencing was peripheral blood, taken on day 0 of AZD1222 vaccination. The CDR3 loop is CATRGMRLAENIQYF. The CDR3 DNA sequence: TGTGCCACGAGAGGAATGAGGCTAGCGGAAAACATTCAGTACTTC.